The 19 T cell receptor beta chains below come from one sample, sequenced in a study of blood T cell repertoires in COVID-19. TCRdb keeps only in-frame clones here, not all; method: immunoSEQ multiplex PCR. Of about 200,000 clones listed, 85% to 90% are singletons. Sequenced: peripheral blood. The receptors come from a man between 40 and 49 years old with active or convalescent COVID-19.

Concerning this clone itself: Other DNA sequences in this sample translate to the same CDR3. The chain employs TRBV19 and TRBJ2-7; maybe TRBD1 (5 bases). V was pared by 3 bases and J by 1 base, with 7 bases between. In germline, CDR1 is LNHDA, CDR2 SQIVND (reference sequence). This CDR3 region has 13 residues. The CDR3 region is CASSIPGSYEQYF. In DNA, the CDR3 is TGTGCCAGTAGTATCCCAGGGTCCTACGAGCAGTACTTC.

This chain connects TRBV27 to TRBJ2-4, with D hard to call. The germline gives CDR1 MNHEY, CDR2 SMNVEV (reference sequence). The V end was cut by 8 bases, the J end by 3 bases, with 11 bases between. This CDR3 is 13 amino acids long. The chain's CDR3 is CASASPNKNIQYF. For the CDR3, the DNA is TGTGCCAGCGCCTCCCCTAACAAAAACATTCAGTACTTC.

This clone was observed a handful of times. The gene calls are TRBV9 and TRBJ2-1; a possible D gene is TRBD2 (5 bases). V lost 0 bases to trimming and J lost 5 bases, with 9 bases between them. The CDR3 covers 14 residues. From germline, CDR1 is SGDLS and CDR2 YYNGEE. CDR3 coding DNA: TGTGCCAGCAGCGTAGGAGGGTTAGACAATGAGCAGTTCTTC. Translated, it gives CASSVGGLDNEQFF.

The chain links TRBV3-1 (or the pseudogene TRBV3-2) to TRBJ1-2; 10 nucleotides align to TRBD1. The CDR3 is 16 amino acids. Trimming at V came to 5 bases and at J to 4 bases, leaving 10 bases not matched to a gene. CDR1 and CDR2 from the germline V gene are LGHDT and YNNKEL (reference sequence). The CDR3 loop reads CASSDFGQGGTYGYTF. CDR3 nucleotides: TGTGCCAGCAGCGATTTTGGACAGGGGGGGACCTATGGCTACACCTTC.

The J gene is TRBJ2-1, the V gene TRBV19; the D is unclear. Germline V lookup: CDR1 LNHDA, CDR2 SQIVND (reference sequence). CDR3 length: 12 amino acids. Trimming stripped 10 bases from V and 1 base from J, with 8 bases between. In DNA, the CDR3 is TGTGCCACTTCCCCGTCCTACAATGAGCAGTTCTTC. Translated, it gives CATSPSYNEQFF.

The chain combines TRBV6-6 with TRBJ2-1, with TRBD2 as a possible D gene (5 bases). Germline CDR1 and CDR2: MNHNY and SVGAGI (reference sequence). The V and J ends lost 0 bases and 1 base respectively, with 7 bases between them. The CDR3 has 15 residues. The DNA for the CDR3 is TGTGCCAGCAGTTACTCCCGGGGTTCCTACAATGAGCAGTTCTTC. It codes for CASSYSRGSYNEQFF.

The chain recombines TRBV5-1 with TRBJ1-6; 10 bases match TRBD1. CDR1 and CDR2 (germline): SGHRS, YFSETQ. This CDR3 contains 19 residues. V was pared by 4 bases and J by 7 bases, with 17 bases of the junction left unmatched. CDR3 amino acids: CASSDDRTGGLLGNSPLHF. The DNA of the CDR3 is TGCGCCAGCAGCGATGATAGGACAGGGGGATTGTTGGGGAATTCACCCCTCCACTTT.

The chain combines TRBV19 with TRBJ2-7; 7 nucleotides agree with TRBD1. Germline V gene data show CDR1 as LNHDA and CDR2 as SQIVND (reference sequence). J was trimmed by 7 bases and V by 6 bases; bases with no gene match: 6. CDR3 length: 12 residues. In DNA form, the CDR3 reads TGTGCCAGTAGCCCGGGACAGTGGGAGCAGTACTTC. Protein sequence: CASSPGQWEQYF. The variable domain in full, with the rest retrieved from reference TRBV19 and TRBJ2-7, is DGGITQSPKYLFRKEGQNVTLSCEQNLNHDAMYWYRQDPGQGLRLIYYSQIVNDFQKGDIAEGYSVSREKKESFPLTVTSAQKNPTAFYLCASSPGQWEQYFGPGTRLTVT.

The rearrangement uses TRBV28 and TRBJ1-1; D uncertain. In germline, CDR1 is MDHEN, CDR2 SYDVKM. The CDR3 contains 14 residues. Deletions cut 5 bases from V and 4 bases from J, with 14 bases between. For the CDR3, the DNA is TGTGCCAGCAGTCCGAGCCGGGCGGGCACTGAAGCTTTCTTT. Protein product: CASSPSRAGTEAFF.

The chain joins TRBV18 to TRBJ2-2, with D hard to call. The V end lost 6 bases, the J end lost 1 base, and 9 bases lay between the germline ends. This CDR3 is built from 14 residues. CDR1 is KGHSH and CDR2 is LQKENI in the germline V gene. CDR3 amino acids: CASSLKQNTGELFF. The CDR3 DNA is TGTGCCAGCTCGCTTAAACAGAACACCGGGGAGCTGTTTTTT. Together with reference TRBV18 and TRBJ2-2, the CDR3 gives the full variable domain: NAGVMQNPRHLVRRRGQEARLRCSPMKGHSHVYWYRQLPEEGLKFMVYLQKENIIDESGMPKERFSAEFPKEGPSILRIQQVVRGDSAAYFCASSLKQNTGELFFGEGSRLTVL.

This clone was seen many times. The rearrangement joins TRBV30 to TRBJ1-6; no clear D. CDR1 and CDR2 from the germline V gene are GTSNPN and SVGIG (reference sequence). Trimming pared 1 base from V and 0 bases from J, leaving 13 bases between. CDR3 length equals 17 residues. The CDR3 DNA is TGTGCCTGGAGTGCTCCCTTGGACTACTCCTATAATTCACCCCTCCACTTT. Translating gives CAWSAPLDYSYNSPLHF.

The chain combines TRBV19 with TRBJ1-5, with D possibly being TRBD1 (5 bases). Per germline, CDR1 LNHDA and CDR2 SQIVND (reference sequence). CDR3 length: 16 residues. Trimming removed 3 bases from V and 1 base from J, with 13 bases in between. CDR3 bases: TGTGCCAGTAGTATGAGTTGGGGGGGAAGCAATCAGCCCCAGCATTTT. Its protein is CASSMSWGGSNQPQHF.

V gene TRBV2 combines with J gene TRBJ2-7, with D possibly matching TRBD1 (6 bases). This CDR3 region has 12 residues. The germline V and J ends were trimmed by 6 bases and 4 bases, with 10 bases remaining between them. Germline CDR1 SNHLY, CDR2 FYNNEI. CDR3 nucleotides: TGTGCCAGCAGCTATCAGGGGTACGAGCAGTACTTC. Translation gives CASSYQGYEQYF.

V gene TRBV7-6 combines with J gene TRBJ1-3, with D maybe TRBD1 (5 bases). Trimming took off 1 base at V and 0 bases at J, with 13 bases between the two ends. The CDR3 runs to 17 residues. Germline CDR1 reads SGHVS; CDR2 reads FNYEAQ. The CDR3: CASSLGWGVNSGNTIYF. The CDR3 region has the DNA TGTGCCAGCAGCTTAGGATGGGGGGTGAACTCTGGAAACACCATATATTTT.

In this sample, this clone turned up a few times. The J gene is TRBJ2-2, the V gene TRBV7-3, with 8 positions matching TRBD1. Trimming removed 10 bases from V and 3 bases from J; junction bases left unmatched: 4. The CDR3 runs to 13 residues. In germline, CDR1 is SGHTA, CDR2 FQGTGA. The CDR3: CATGQGYTGELFF. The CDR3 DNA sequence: TGTGCCACCGGACAGGGATACACCGGGGAGCTGTTTTTT.

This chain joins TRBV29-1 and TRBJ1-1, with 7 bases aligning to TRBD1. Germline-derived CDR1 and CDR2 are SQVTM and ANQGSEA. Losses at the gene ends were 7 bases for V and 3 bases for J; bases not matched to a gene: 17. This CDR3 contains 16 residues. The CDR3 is CSADPASRGFDTEAFF. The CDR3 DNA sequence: TGCAGCGCTGACCCTGCTAGCAGGGGGTTCGACACTGAAGCTTTCTTT.

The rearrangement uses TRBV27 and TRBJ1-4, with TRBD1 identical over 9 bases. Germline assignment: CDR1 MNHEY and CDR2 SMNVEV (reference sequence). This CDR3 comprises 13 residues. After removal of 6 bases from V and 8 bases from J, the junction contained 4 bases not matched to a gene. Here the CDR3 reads CASRGQGREKLFF. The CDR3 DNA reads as TGTGCCAGCAGGGGACAGGGTCGGGAAAAACTGTTTTTT. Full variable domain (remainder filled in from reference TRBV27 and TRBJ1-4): EAQVTQNPRYLITVTGKKLTVTCSQNMNHEYMSWYRQDPGLGLRQIYYSMNVEVTDKGDVPEGYKVSRKEKRNFPLILESPSPNQTSLYFCASRGQGREKLFFGSGTQLSVL.

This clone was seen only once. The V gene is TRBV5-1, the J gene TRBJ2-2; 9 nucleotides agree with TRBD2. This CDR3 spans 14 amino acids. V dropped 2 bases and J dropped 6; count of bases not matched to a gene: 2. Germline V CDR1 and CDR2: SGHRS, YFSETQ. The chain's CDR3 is CASSFAGGPGELFF. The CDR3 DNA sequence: TGCGCCAGCAGCTTCGCGGGGGGGCCCGGGGAGCTGTTTTTT.

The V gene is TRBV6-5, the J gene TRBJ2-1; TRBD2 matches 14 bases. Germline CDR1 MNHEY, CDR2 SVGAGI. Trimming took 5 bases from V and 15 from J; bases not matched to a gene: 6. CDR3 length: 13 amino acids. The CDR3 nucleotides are TGTGCCAGCAGTCCGGGACTAGCGGGGGTCCCGTTCTTC. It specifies CASSPGLAGVPFF.